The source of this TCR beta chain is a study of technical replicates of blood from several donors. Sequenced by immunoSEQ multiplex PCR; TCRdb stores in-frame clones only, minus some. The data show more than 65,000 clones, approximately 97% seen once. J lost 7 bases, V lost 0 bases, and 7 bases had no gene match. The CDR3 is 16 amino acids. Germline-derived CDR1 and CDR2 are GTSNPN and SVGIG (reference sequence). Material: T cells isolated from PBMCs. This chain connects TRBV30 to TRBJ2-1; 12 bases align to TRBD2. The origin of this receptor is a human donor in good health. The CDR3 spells CAWSVSTSGSLNEQFF. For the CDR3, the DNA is TGTGCCTGGAGTGTCTCGACTAGCGGGAGTTTGAATGAGCAGTTCTTC.